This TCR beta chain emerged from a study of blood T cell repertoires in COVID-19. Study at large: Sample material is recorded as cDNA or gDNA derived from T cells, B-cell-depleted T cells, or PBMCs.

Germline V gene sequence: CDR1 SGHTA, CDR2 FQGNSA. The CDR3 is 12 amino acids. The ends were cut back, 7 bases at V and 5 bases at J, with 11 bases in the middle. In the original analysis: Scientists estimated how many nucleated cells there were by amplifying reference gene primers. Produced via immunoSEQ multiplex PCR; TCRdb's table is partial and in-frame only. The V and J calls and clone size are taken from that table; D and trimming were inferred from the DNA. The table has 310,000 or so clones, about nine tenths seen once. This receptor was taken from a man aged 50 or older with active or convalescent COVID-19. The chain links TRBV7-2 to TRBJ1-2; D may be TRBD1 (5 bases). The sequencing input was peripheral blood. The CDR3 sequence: CASIYDSYGYTF. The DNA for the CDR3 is TGTGCCAGCATCTACGACAGTTATGGCTACACCTTC.